This T cell receptor (beta chain) derives from a study of chemoradiotherapy in HPV16-positive cancers. TCRdb's copy holds only in-frame clones and misses some; the assay was immunoSEQ multiplex PCR. This sample yields about 5,000 clones, of which about 96% are seen a single time; 3% to 4% belongs to the top ten. V lost 2 bases and J 0 bases, leaving 7 bases between the germline ends. Germline loops: CDR1 LGHNT, CDR2 FRNRAP. The CDR3 spans 14 residues. The sample was tumor tissue, taken from a patient who underwent chemoradiotherapy. The sequence was collected from a human donor with HPV-associated anogenital cancer. The V call is TRBV12-5, the J call TRBJ1-2; D gene ambiguous. DNA for the CDR3: TGTGCTAGTGGTTTGTCCACATCTAACTATGGCTACACCTTC. Its protein product is CASGLSTSNYGYTF.